This TCR beta chain was retrieved from a study of blood T cell repertoires in COVID-19. Study at large: The study drew acute and convalescent COVID-19 samples from the United States, Italy and Spain. In each case, the material was cDNA or gDNA derived from T cells, B-cell-depleted T cells, or PBMCs.

Enrolled during active infection, Seattle patients were then followed longitudinally. Original handling: The assay estimated nucleated cells by amplifying reference gene primers. Generated by immunoSEQ multiplex PCR, the TCRdb table keeps only in-frame clones and is missing some. The V and J calls and clone size are taken from that table; D and trimming were inferred from the DNA. This sample has roughly 170,000 clones, with 80% to 90% found just once. Germline CDR1 SEHNR, CDR2 FQNEAQ (reference sequence). This CDR3 contains 16 residues. V trimming: 1 base; J trimming: 4 bases; junction bases outside the gene matches: 5.

The source material was peripheral blood. The genes are TRBV7-9 and TRBJ2-1; 9 nucleotides match TRBD2. The source of this sequence is a woman aged 50 to 60 with COVID-19, enrolled during active disease. The CDR3 loop reads CASSLGLRGGYNEQFF. CDR3 nucleotide sequence: TGTGCCAGCAGCTTAGGTTTGCGGGGGGGATACAATGAGCAGTTCTTC.